This T cell receptor beta chain comes out of a study of radiotherapy plus CTLA-4 blockade in lung cancer. Study observations and caveats: Among blood TCR repertoires after radiotherapy plus ipilimumab, tumor-derived clones expanded. Reported findings show early blood T cell clone dynamics, with interferon-beta, best predicted response.

Trimming pared 6 bases from V and 5 bases from J, leaving 10 bases between. In germline, CDR1 is SNHLY, CDR2 FYNNEI. The CDR3 runs to 13 residues. The method was immunoSEQ multiplex PCR; TCRdb's version includes in-frame clones alone and lacks a portion of them. The data contain 71,000 or so clones, approximately 86% of them singletons. Turning to this clone: What it binds is unknown.

Lung cancer patients with chemo-refractory metastatic non-small-cell disease were given focal radiation plus CTLA-4 blockade with ipilimumab. This sequence originates from a human donor with non-small cell lung cancer who had stable disease on radiotherapy plus ipilimumab. This sample comprised peripheral blood, obtained from a patient treated with radiotherapy plus ipilimumab. The chain combines TRBV2 with TRBJ2-2; D gene ambiguous. This chain's CDR3 is CASRLTPTGELFF. In DNA, the CDR3 is TGTGCCAGCAGACTGACTCCTACCGGGGAGCTGTTTTTT. Variable domain in full (rest from reference TRBV2 and TRBJ2-2): EPEVTQTPSHQVTQMGQEVILRCVPISNHLYFYWYRQILGQKVEFLVSFYNNEISEKSEIFDDQFSVERPDGSNFTLKIRSTKLEDSAMYFCASRLTPTGELFFGEGSRLTVL.